This TCR beta chain was observed in a study of blood T cell repertoires in COVID-19. Clones were read by immunoSEQ multiplex PCR, and TCRdb kept only the in-frame ones, dropping some. Counted here are hundreds of thousands of clones, more than 85% occurring once; the ten biggest clones make up approximately 4.5%. V was pared by 3 bases and J by 0 bases, with 11 bases between. Germline lookup yields CDR1 GTSNPN and CDR2 SVGIG (reference sequence). CDR3 length equals 15 residues. The sequence was obtained from a woman in her thirties with acute or convalescent COVID-19. J is TRBJ1-4 and V is TRBV30; D gene uncertain. Specimen: peripheral blood. The CDR3 bases are TGTGCCTGGAGGGCCGGGAGCGCAACTAATGAAAAACTGTTTTTT. Translated, it gives CAWRAGSATNEKLFF.